This T cell receptor beta chain is from a study of blood T cell repertoires in COVID-19. Study as a whole: The origin of the acute and convalescent COVID-19 samples was the United States, Italy and Spain. From T cells, B-cell-depleted T cells, or PBMCs came the material, which was cDNA or gDNA.

In the original processing: Reference gene primer amplification yielded estimated nucleated cell counts. TCRdb's copy holds only in-frame clones and misses some; the assay was immunoSEQ multiplex PCR. V, J and clone size derive from that table, while D and trimming were established from the DNA sequence. The data hold about 94,000 clones, with 80% observed a single time. Trimming removed 8 bases at V and 4 bases at J, with 11 bases between. CDR3 length: 11 amino acids. CDR1 GTSNPN and CDR2 SVGIG come from the germline V gene (reference sequence). Sequencing input: peripheral blood. The rearrangement joins TRBV30 to TRBJ2-5; D is unclear. The sequence was collected from a human donor in a cohort sampled during active COVID-19. Written as DNA, the CDR3 is TGTGCCGCCGGGTATTTAGAGACCCAGTACTTC. Protein sequence: CAAGYLETQYF.